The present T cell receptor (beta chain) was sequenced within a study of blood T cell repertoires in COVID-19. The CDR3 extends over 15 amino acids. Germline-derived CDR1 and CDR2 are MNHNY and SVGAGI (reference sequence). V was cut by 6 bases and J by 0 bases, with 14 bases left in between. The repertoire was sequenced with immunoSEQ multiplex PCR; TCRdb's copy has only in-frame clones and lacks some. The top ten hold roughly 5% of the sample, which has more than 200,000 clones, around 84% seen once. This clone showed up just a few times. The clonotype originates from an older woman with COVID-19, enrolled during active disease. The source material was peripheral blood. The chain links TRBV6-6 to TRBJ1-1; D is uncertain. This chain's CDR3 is CASSLGRGLNTEAFF. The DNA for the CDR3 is TGTGCCAGCAGCCTTGGACGGGGATTGAACACTGAAGCTTTCTTT.